These T cell receptor beta chains were read from a single sample in a study of T cells in localized non-small cell lung cancer. The repertoire was sequenced with immunoSEQ multiplex PCR; TCRdb's copy has only in-frame clones and lacks some. The data contain 11,000 or so clones, approximately 87% of them seen just once; the ten biggest clones take up roughly 23%. The specimen was peripheral blood, collected before any cancer treatment. These receptors came from a male donor aged 60 or over with stage I lung adenocarcinoma. The CDR3 runs from the conserved cysteine through the conserved F or W. A D gene is named only where the DNA matches it firmly. The size field is filled for only some rows; it gives once, few, many or a size class.

CDR3 protein: CASSQGARDTDTQYF
CDR3 DNA: TGCGCCAGCAGTCAAGGGGCCAGGGATACAGATACGCAGTATTTT
CDR3 length: 15
V gene: TRBV23-1
J gene: TRBJ2-3
D gene: .
clone size: .

CDR3 protein: CASSSQGNTGELFF
CDR3 DNA: TGCGCCAGCAGCTCCCAGGGAAACACCGGGGAGCTGTTTTTT
CDR3 length: 14
V gene: TRBV5-1
J gene: TRBJ2-2
D gene: .
clone size: once

CDR3 protein: CSVGLSRGTGELFF
CDR3 DNA: TGCAGCGTGGGGTTGAGTAGGGGCACCGGGGAGCTGTTTTTT
CDR3 length: 14
V gene: TRBV29-1
J gene: TRBJ2-2
D gene: .
clone size: .

CDR3 protein: CASSGEGLRSHTDTQYF
CDR3 DNA: TGTGCCAGCAGCGGAGAGGGGCTTCGATCCCACACAGATACGCAGTATTTT
CDR3 length: 17
V gene: TRBV5-8
J gene: TRBJ2-3
D gene: .
clone size: few

CDR3 protein: CASSSFRDRAQPQHF
CDR3 DNA: TGTGCCAGCAGTTCATTCCGGGACAGGGCACAGCCCCAGCATTTT
CDR3 length: 15
V gene: TRBV28
J gene: TRBJ1-5
D gene: TRBD1
clone size: .

CDR3 protein: CASSLASEKLFF
CDR3 DNA: TGTGCCAGCAGCTTAGCTTCAGAAAAACTGTTTTTT
CDR3 length: 12
V gene: TRBV7-9
J gene: TRBJ1-4
D gene: .
clone size: .

CDR3 protein: CASSLGSGHDYGYTF
CDR3 DNA: TGTGCCAGCAGCTTAGGGTCAGGACACGACTATGGCTACACCTTC
CDR3 length: 15
V gene: TRBV7-2
J gene: TRBJ1-2
D gene: .
clone size: .

CDR3 protein: CSVLEGANEQFF
CDR3 DNA: TGCAGCGTTTTAGAGGGGGCAAATGAGCAGTTCTTC
CDR3 length: 12
V gene: TRBV29-1
J gene: TRBJ2-1
D gene: TRBD1
clone size: .

CDR3 protein: CSAAPTVDYEQYF
CDR3 DNA: TGCAGCGCCGCCCCGACGGTAGACTACGAGCAGTACTTC
CDR3 length: 13
V gene: TRBV29-1
J gene: TRBJ2-7
D gene: .
clone size: once

CDR3 protein: CASSQSGPTWQETQYF
CDR3 DNA: TGCGCCAGCAGCCAGTCGGGCCCCACGTGGCAAGAGACCCAGTACTTC
CDR3 length: 16
V gene: TRBV4-3
J gene: TRBJ2-5
D gene: .
clone size: .

CDR3 protein: CASNVRTMNTEAFF
CDR3 DNA: TGTGCCAGCAACGTTAGGACGATGAACACTGAAGCTTTCTTT
CDR3 length: 14
V gene: TRBV2
J gene: TRBJ1-1
D gene: .
clone size: .

CDR3 protein: CASSVDGFYEQYF
CDR3 DNA: TGTGCCAGCAGCGTAGACGGATTCTACGAGCAGTACTTC
CDR3 length: 13
V gene: TRBV9
J gene: TRBJ2-7
D gene: .
clone size: few

CDR3 protein: CASSLGQENTEAFF
CDR3 DNA: TGTGCCAGCAGCTTGGGACAGGAAAACACTGAAGCTTTCTTT
CDR3 length: 14
V gene: TRBV7-2
J gene: TRBJ1-1
D gene: TRBD1
clone size: .

CDR3 protein: CASSTGYGELFF
CDR3 DNA: TGTGCCAGCAGTACAGGGTACGGGGAGCTGTTTTTT
CDR3 length: 12
V gene: TRBV6-4
J gene: TRBJ2-2
D gene: .
clone size: .

CDR3 protein: CSVEEQYEQYF
CDR3 DNA: TGCAGCGTTGAAGAACAGTACGAGCAGTACTTC
CDR3 length: 11
V gene: TRBV29-1
J gene: TRBJ2-7
D gene: .
clone size: once

CDR3 protein: CASSLDRKYGYTF
CDR3 DNA: TGTGCCAGCAGCTTAGACAGAAAATATGGCTACACCTTC
CDR3 length: 13
V gene: TRBV7-2
J gene: TRBJ1-2
D gene: .
clone size: .

CDR3 protein: CASSKQGAGTDTQYF
CDR3 DNA: TGTGCCAGCAGCAAACAGGGGGCAGGCACAGATACGCAGTATTTT
CDR3 length: 15
V gene: TRBV6-5
J gene: TRBJ2-3
D gene: TRBD1
clone size: few

CDR3 protein: CASSVLSGGSPLHF
CDR3 DNA: TGTGCCAGCAGCGTTCTTAGCGGAGGATCACCCCTCCACTTT
CDR3 length: 14
V gene: TRBV9
J gene: TRBJ1-6
D gene: .
clone size: .

CDR3 protein: CASSPRPPTDTQYF
CDR3 DNA: TGTGCCAGCAGCCCCCGACCACCCACAGATACGCAGTATTTT
CDR3 length: 14
V gene: TRBV7-9
J gene: TRBJ2-3
D gene: .
clone size: few

CDR3 protein: CASSIRYNEQFF
CDR3 DNA: TGTGCCAGTAGTATACGGTACAATGAGCAGTTCTTC
CDR3 length: 12
V gene: TRBV19
J gene: TRBJ2-1
D gene: .
clone size: .

CDR3 protein: CASSFGPRRNTEAFF
CDR3 DNA: TGTGCCAGCAGTTTTGGTCCCCGGAGGAACACTGAAGCTTTCTTT
CDR3 length: 15
V gene: TRBV27
J gene: TRBJ1-1
D gene: .
clone size: .

CDR3 protein: CASKSGGANTEAFF
CDR3 DNA: TGTGCCAGCAAGAGTGGCGGTGCGAACACTGAAGCTTTCTTT
CDR3 length: 14
V gene: TRBV27
J gene: TRBJ1-1
D gene: .
clone size: .

CDR3 protein: CATSKGVNSPLHF
CDR3 DNA: TGTGCCACCAGCAAGGGGGTCAATTCACCCCTCCACTTT
CDR3 length: 13
V gene: TRBV15
J gene: TRBJ1-6
D gene: .
clone size: .

CDR3 protein: CASSQVRQTGYTF
CDR3 DNA: TGTGCCAGCAGCCAAGTAAGACAGACTGGCTACACCTTC
CDR3 length: 13
V gene: TRBV14
J gene: TRBJ1-2
D gene: .
clone size: .

CDR3 protein: CASSSQGGGTQYF
CDR3 DNA: TGTGCCAGCAGTTCCCAGGGAGGAGGGACCCAGTACTTC
CDR3 length: 13
V gene: TRBV28
J gene: TRBJ2-5
D gene: .
clone size: once

CDR3 protein: CASSRDVGQAKQPQHF
CDR3 DNA: TGTGCCAGCAGCCGCGACGTAGGACAGGCAAAGCAGCCCCAGCATTTT
CDR3 length: 16
V gene: TRBV5-6
J gene: TRBJ1-5
D gene: TRBD1
clone size: .

CDR3 protein: CASSPMGAGRRGEQFF
CDR3 DNA: TGTGCCAGCAGCCCAATGGGAGCGGGGAGACGAGGTGAGCAGTTCTTC
CDR3 length: 16
V gene: TRBV7-3
J gene: TRBJ2-1
D gene: TRBD2
clone size: .

CDR3 protein: CASRGPNPDEQYF
CDR3 DNA: TGTGCCAGCAGAGGACCCAACCCCGACGAGCAGTACTTC
CDR3 length: 13
V gene: TRBV27
J gene: TRBJ2-7
D gene: .
clone size: .

CDR3 protein: CASSPNNYGYTF
CDR3 DNA: TGTGCCAGCAGTCCTAATAACTATGGCTACACCTTC
CDR3 length: 12
V gene: TRBV28
J gene: TRBJ1-2
D gene: .
clone size: .

CDR3 protein: CASSPDLGQKNIQYF
CDR3 DNA: TGCGCCAGCAGCCCGGACCTTGGACAGAAAAACATTCAGTACTTC
CDR3 length: 15
V gene: TRBV4-3
J gene: TRBJ2-4
D gene: .
clone size: .

CDR3 protein: CASSLLTSGGATGELFF
CDR3 DNA: TGTGCCAGCAGTTTATTGACTAGCGGGGGGGCGACCGGGGAGCTGTTTTTT
CDR3 length: 17
V gene: TRBV28
J gene: TRBJ2-2
D gene: TRBD2
clone size: .

CDR3 protein: CASSSMKAGIYNEQFF
CDR3 DNA: TGCGCCAGCAGCAGCATGAAGGCGGGGATCTACAATGAGCAGTTCTTC
CDR3 length: 16
V gene: TRBV5-1
J gene: TRBJ2-1
D gene: .
clone size: .

CDR3 protein: CASRISSGNTIYF
CDR3 DNA: TGTGCCAGCAGGATTTCCTCTGGAAACACCATATATTTT
CDR3 length: 13
V gene: TRBV6-6
J gene: TRBJ1-3
D gene: .
clone size: .

CDR3 protein: CASSDGGTGPYEQYF
CDR3 DNA: TGCGCCAGCAGCGACGGGGGGACAGGCCCCTACGAGCAGTACTTC
CDR3 length: 15
V gene: TRBV5-1
J gene: TRBJ2-7
D gene: .
clone size: .

CDR3 protein: CASSEADIRTDTQYF
CDR3 DNA: TGTGCCAGCAGTGAAGCGGACATTCGGACAGATACGCAGTATTTT
CDR3 length: 15
V gene: TRBV6-1
J gene: TRBJ2-3
D gene: .
clone size: .

CDR3 protein: CASSQQRGGHNEKLFF
CDR3 DNA: TGCGCCAGCAGCCAACAAAGGGGCGGACATAATGAAAAACTGTTTTTT
CDR3 length: 16
V gene: TRBV4-3
J gene: TRBJ1-4
D gene: .
clone size: few

CDR3 protein: CASSLEIGRPQHF
CDR3 DNA: TGTGCCAGCAGCTTAGAAATAGGACGACCCCAGCATTTT
CDR3 length: 13
V gene: TRBV7-2
J gene: TRBJ1-5
D gene: .
clone size: .

CDR3 protein: CASSVTDTSYEQYF
CDR3 DNA: TGTGCCAGCAGCGTTACGGATACATCCTACGAGCAGTACTTC
CDR3 length: 14
V gene: TRBV9
J gene: TRBJ2-7
D gene: .
clone size: .

CDR3 protein: CASSLEAGGIQETQYF
CDR3 DNA: TGTGCCAGCAGCTTGGAGGCGGGGGGGATCCAAGAGACCCAGTACTTC
CDR3 length: 16
V gene: TRBV5-4
J gene: TRBJ2-5
D gene: TRBD2
clone size: .

CDR3 protein: CASSLDSLSYEQYF
CDR3 DNA: TGTGCCAGCAGCTTGGACAGTCTCTCCTACGAGCAGTACTTC
CDR3 length: 14
V gene: TRBV5-6
J gene: TRBJ2-7
D gene: .
clone size: .

CDR3 protein: CASSFNRVSDEQYF
CDR3 DNA: TGCGCCAGCAGCTTTAACAGGGTTTCGGACGAGCAGTACTTC
CDR3 length: 14
V gene: TRBV5-1
J gene: TRBJ2-7
D gene: .
clone size: .

CDR3 protein: CASSGVEQYF
CDR3 DNA: TGTGCCAGCTCCGGGGTCGAGCAGTACTTC
CDR3 length: 10
V gene: TRBV28
J gene: TRBJ2-7
D gene: .
clone size: .

CDR3 protein: CASSLGTITQETQYF
CDR3 DNA: TGTGCCAGCAGCTTAGGGACTATAACCCAAGAGACCCAGTACTTC
CDR3 length: 15
V gene: TRBV7-9
J gene: TRBJ2-5
D gene: .
clone size: .

CDR3 protein: CASSLAGLSTDTQYF
CDR3 DNA: TGCGCCAGCAGCTTGGCAGGGCTGAGCACAGATACGCAGTATTTT
CDR3 length: 15
V gene: TRBV5-1
J gene: TRBJ2-3
D gene: .
clone size: .

CDR3 protein: CASSPGGDFQWELFF
CDR3 DNA: TGTGCCAGCAGCCCAGGGGGCGATTTTCAATGGGAGCTGTTTTTT
CDR3 length: 15
V gene: TRBV11-3
J gene: TRBJ2-2
D gene: TRBD1
clone size: .

CDR3 protein: CASSVGAAQETQYF
CDR3 DNA: TGTGCCAGCAGCGTAGGGGCAGCCCAAGAGACCCAGTACTTC
CDR3 length: 14
V gene: TRBV9
J gene: TRBJ2-5
D gene: .
clone size: .

CDR3 protein: CASRQGSTTEAFF
CDR3 DNA: TGCGCCAGCCGACAGGGGAGCACCACTGAAGCTTTCTTT
CDR3 length: 13
V gene: TRBV5-1
J gene: TRBJ1-1
D gene: TRBD1
clone size: .

CDR3 protein: CASSAASGNTIYF
CDR3 DNA: TGTGCCAGCAGCGCAGCCTCTGGAAACACCATATATTTT
CDR3 length: 13
V gene: TRBV9
J gene: TRBJ1-3
D gene: .
clone size: .

CDR3 protein: CASSELTSGGETQYF
CDR3 DNA: TGTGCCAGCAGTGAGCTGACTAGCGGTGGTGAGACCCAGTACTTC
CDR3 length: 15
V gene: TRBV6-1
J gene: TRBJ2-5
D gene: TRBD2
clone size: .

CDR3 protein: CASSLFGDYGYTF
CDR3 DNA: TGCGCCAGCAGCTTGTTCGGGGACTATGGCTACACCTTC
CDR3 length: 13
V gene: TRBV5-1
J gene: TRBJ1-2
D gene: .
clone size: .

CDR3 protein: CASSVSGTDGYTF
CDR3 DNA: TGTGCCAGCAGCGTCTCCGGGACAGATGGCTACACCTTC
CDR3 length: 13
V gene: TRBV7-6
J gene: TRBJ1-2
D gene: TRBD1
clone size: .

CDR3 protein: CAWSVFNNEQFF
CDR3 DNA: TGTGCCTGGAGTGTCTTCAACAATGAGCAGTTCTTC
CDR3 length: 12
V gene: TRBV30
J gene: TRBJ2-1
D gene: .
clone size: .

CDR3 protein: CAISESGGANTGELFF
CDR3 DNA: TGTGCCATCAGTGAGTCTGGAGGGGCGAACACCGGGGAGCTGTTTTTT
CDR3 length: 16
V gene: TRBV10-3
J gene: TRBJ2-2
D gene: .
clone size: .

CDR3 protein: CAIRGDQGRYF
CDR3 DNA: TGTGCCATCCGCGGGGATCAAGGCCGGTATTTT
CDR3 length: 11
V gene: TRBV7-9
J gene: TRBJ2-3
D gene: .
clone size: .

CDR3 protein: CASSQLGGGALDSYNEQFF
CDR3 DNA: TGTGCCAGCAGCCAACTAGGAGGGGGGGCCTTAGACTCCTACAATGAGCAGTTCTTC
CDR3 length: 19
V gene: TRBV4-2
J gene: TRBJ2-1
D gene: .
clone size: .

CDR3 protein: CASSRTLSTYGYTF
CDR3 DNA: TGCGCCAGCAGCCGCACCCTATCCACGTATGGCTACACCTTC
CDR3 length: 14
V gene: TRBV4-3
J gene: TRBJ1-2
D gene: .
clone size: .

CDR3 protein: CASMVLHTDTQYF
CDR3 DNA: TGTGCCAGTATGGTTCTTCACACAGATACGCAGTATTTT
CDR3 length: 13
V gene: TRBV19
J gene: TRBJ2-3
D gene: .
clone size: .

CDR3 protein: CASSLAGGSTDTQYF
CDR3 DNA: TGCGCCAGCAGCTTGGCCGGGGGAAGCACAGATACGCAGTATTTT
CDR3 length: 15
V gene: TRBV5-1
J gene: TRBJ2-3
D gene: .
clone size: .

CDR3 protein: CASSSVRGTEQYF
CDR3 DNA: TGTGCCAGCAGCTCGGTCAGGGGGACAGAGCAGTACTTC
CDR3 length: 13
V gene: TRBV7-3
J gene: TRBJ2-7
D gene: TRBD1
clone size: .

CDR3 protein: CASRNRDRGYEQYF
CDR3 DNA: TGTGCCAGCAGAAACCGGGACAGAGGATACGAGCAGTACTTC
CDR3 length: 14
V gene: TRBV27
J gene: TRBJ2-7
D gene: TRBD1
clone size: .